This passage covers 17 T cell receptor beta chains from one sample sequenced in a study of a mutant IDH1 vaccine in newly diagnosed glioma. The repertoire was sequenced with immunoSEQ multiplex PCR; TCRdb's copy has only in-frame clones and lacks some. The table records 75,000 to 95,000 clones, over 85% of them present only once. As to time point: week 47, end of study. Vaccine doses each comprised 300 ug of mutant IDH1 20-mer peptide, with topical imiquimod. The antigens for these receptors are not known. The sample here was PBMCs, taken from a glioma patient whose treatment included an IDH1 peptide vaccine. The receptors shown here come from a woman aged 45-60 years with glioma.

The rearrangement links TRBV6-6 to TRBJ2-4; D not certain. The CDR3 is made up of 14 amino acids. Per the germline V gene, CDR1 is MNHNY and CDR2 is SVGAGI (reference sequence). Between the trimmed V and J ends, which lost 6 bases and 0 bases, there was a span of 9 bases. The CDR3 protein is CASRSMIAKNIQYF. In nucleotides, the CDR3 is TGTGCCAGCAGGTCTATGATAGCCAAAAACATTCAGTACTTC.

This rearrangement joins TRBV6-5 to TRBJ2-7; tentatively, D is TRBD2 (5 bases). Germline V gene lookup returns CDR1 MNHEY and CDR2 SVGAGI. The length of the CDR3 is 13 residues. Trimming took off 2 bases at V and 2 bases at J, with 7 bases between the two ends. Written as DNA, the CDR3 is TGTGCCAGCAGTTACCAACTAGCCTACGAGCAGTACTTC. This codes for CASSYQLAYEQYF.

The chain has TRBV29-1 and TRBJ1-3, with D hard to call. V dropped 0 bases and J dropped 1 base, with 10 bases sitting between them. The germline CDR1 and CDR2 sequences are SQVTM and ANQGSEA. The CDR3 length is 15 residues. The CDR3, as DNA: TGCAGCGTTGAAGATATGTCGGGGTCTGGAAACACCATATATTTT. The encoded protein is CSVEDMSGSGNTIYF. Variable domain in full (rest from reference TRBV29-1 and TRBJ1-3): SAVISQKPSRDICQRGTSLTIQCQVDSQVTMMFWYRQQPGQSLTLIATANQGSEATYESGFVIDKFPISRPNLTFSTLTVSNMSPEDSSIYLCSVEDMSGSGNTIYFGEGSWLTVV.

The chain combines TRBV27 with TRBJ2-7; a possible D gene is TRBD2 (6 bases). Germline V gene lookup returns CDR1 MNHEY and CDR2 SMNVEV (reference sequence). This CDR3 comprises 14 residues. V was pared by 4 bases and J by 2 bases, with 12 bases between. For the CDR3, the DNA is TGTGCCAGCAGTTATCGCGGCGGGACCTACGAGCAGTACTTC. Its translation: CASSYRGGTYEQYF.

This clone is a singleton in its sample. The gene calls are TRBV7-2 and TRBJ1-5; 8 nucleotides agree with TRBD1. The CDR3 spans 15 residues. The trim removed 4 bases at V and 6 bases at J, leaving 8 bases unmatched. Per the germline V gene, CDR1 is SGHTA and CDR2 is FQGNSA. The CDR3 DNA is TGTGCCAGCAGCTACTACAGGGGGGAGGGTCAGCCCCAGCATTTT. It encodes CASSYYRGEGQPQHF.

J is TRBJ1-1 and V is TRBV18, with 9 bases aligning to TRBD1. The CDR3 totals 15 residues. The J segment lost 3 bases and the V segment lost 5 bases, leaving 7 bases of the junction unmatched. CDR1 and CDR2 from the germline V gene are KGHSH and LQKENI. CDR3 nucleotide sequence: TGTGCCAGCTCATCCCGGGACAGGGTCGACACTGAAGCTTTCTTT. This codes for CASSSRDRVDTEAFF.

This clone was counted only a few times. The chain is built from TRBV6-1 and TRBJ2-7, with D possibly TRBD1 on 6 matching bases. V lost 8 bases and J 2 bases, leaving 16 bases between the germline ends. Germline V gene sequence: CDR1 MNHNS, CDR2 SASEGT. There are 14 residues in the CDR3. The CDR3 sequence is CASGENRVTYEQYF. The CDR3 nucleotides are TGTGCCAGCGGAGAAAACAGGGTTACCTACGAGCAGTACTTC.

With respect to this clone: Other DNA variants within this sample encode the same CDR3. The J gene is TRBJ2-7, the V gene TRBV6-5; D may correspond to TRBD1 or TRBD2 (5 bases each). CDR3 size: 14 residues. Trimming took 6 bases from V and 2 from J, leaving 14 bases between them. The V gene's germline CDR1 is MNHEY and CDR2 SVGAGI. CDR3 in amino acids: CASRFGDGTYEQYF. CDR3 bases: TGTGCCAGCAGATTTGGGGACGGCACCTACGAGCAGTACTTC.

The table lists this clone with a few counts. V gene TRBV10-3 combines with J gene TRBJ2-3; possible D gene TRBD2, 5 bases. Germline V CDR1 and CDR2: ENHRY, SYGVKD. Trimming cost V 3 bases and J 2 bases, with 15 bases left between them. The CDR3 is 16 residues long. CDR3 DNA: TGTGCCATCAGTGATGGTACTAGACCTAACACAGATACGCAGTATTTT. Protein sequence: CAISDGTRPNTDTQYF.

This clone was seen once. The chain has TRBV5-1 and TRBJ1-6, with D perhaps TRBD1 (6 bases). V lost 0 bases to trimming and J lost 7 bases, with 8 bases between them. CDR3 length: 14 residues. Germline CDR1 is SGHRS and CDR2 is YFSETQ. The CDR3 here is CASSLDRENSPLHF. The CDR3 region has the DNA TGCGCCAGCAGCTTGGACAGGGAGAATTCACCCCTCCACTTT.

The chain recombines TRBV5-6 with TRBJ1-2; D is unclear. CDR1 is SGHDT and CDR2 is YYEEEE in the germline V gene. This CDR3 has 14 residues. Trimming took 3 bases from V and 4 from J, leaving 13 bases between them. The CDR3 protein is CASSSDLLSYGYTF. The CDR3 nucleotides are TGTGCCAGCAGCTCGGACCTTCTGAGCTATGGCTACACCTTC.

This clone is a singleton in its sample. The chain joins TRBV7-9 to TRBJ1-4, with D maybe TRBD1 (5 bases). V lost 4 bases and J lost 4, with 16 bases in between. The CDR3 has 16 residues. Germline loops: CDR1 SEHNR, CDR2 FQNEAQ (reference sequence). The CDR3 spells CASSSAYRQSNEKLFF. The CDR3 bases are TGTGCCAGCAGCTCGGCGTATAGACAGAGTAATGAAAAACTGTTTTTT.

This clone occurred a few times. The chain carries TRBV13 and TRBJ2-3; no clear D gene. CDR1 and CDR2 (germline): PRHDT, FYEKMQ (reference sequence). V lost 2 bases, J lost 2 bases, and 5 bases lay in between. The CDR3 runs to 13 residues. CDR3 DNA sequence: TGTGCCAGCAGCTTAAGTTACACAGATACGCAGTATTTT. It specifies CASSLSYTDTQYF.

The rearrangement links TRBV6-1 to TRBJ2-7, with D possibly called TRBD1 or TRBD2 (5 bases each). V was trimmed by 4 bases and J by 4 bases, leaving 14 bases between them. This CDR3 region has 14 residues. In germline, CDR1 is MNHNS, CDR2 SASEGT. The CDR3 bases are TGTGCCAGCAGTGTAAACCACGGGGCTTACGAGCAGTACTTC. It codes for CASSVNHGAYEQYF.

The rearrangement links TRBV4-2 to TRBJ2-5, with TRBD2 as a possible D gene (5 bases). The CDR3 is 14 amino acids. Trimming left V 0 bases short and J 4 bases short, with 9 bases between. Germline V gene data show CDR1 as LGHNA and CDR2 as YNFKEQ. The CDR3 region is CASSQDNGVETQYF. As DNA, the CDR3 is TGTGCCAGCAGCCAAGATAACGGGGTAGAGACCCAGTACTTC.

The gene calls are TRBV6-4 and TRBJ2-1; a possible D gene is TRBD1 (6 bases). Germline V lookup: CDR1 MRHNA, CDR2 SNTAGT. The V end lost 4 bases, the J end lost 2 bases, and 12 bases lay between the germline ends. There are 15 residues in the CDR3. This chain's CDR3 is CASSARQDPYNEQFF. In DNA form, the CDR3 reads TGTGCCAGCAGTGCCCGACAGGACCCCTACAATGAGCAGTTCTTC.

The chain links TRBV2 to TRBJ2-2, with 10 bases fitting TRBD1. V dropped 7 bases and J dropped 3; count of bases not matched to a gene: 5. The germline gives CDR1 SNHLY, CDR2 FYNNEI. The CDR3 is 15 residues long. The CDR3 sequence is CASTRDRGDTGELFF. The CDR3, as DNA: TGTGCCAGCACCCGGGACAGGGGTGACACCGGGGAGCTGTTTTTT.